Below, 20 T cell receptor beta chains from the same sample are listed, as sequenced in a study of cytomegalovirus exposure and HLA in healthy donors. PCR involved 60 Vbeta and 13 Jbeta primers. The assay was immunoSEQ multiplex PCR, and TCRdb's table has in-frame clones only and misses some. In the table there are approximately 170,000 clones, around 76% of which are singletons. Sequencing was performed on PBMCs. The receptor set was obtained from a man aged 40-55 years in good health and CMV-seronegative.

V gene TRBV9 combines with J gene TRBJ2-7, with 7 bases fitting TRBD2. The CDR3 length is 14 residues. Trimming at V came to 0 bases and at J to 4 bases, leaving 4 bases not matched to a gene. Germline assignment: CDR1 SGDLS and CDR2 YYNGEE. Here the CDR3 reads CASSVDSSGYEQYF. The DNA of the CDR3 is TGTGCCAGCAGCGTAGACTCTAGCGGATACGAGCAGTACTTC. Filled out from reference TRBV9 and TRBJ2-7, the complete variable domain reads DSGVTQTPKHLITATGQRVTLRCSPRSGDLSVYWYQQSLDQGLQFLIQYYNGEERAKGNILERFSAQQFPDLHSELNLSSLELGDSALYFCASSVDSSGYEQYFGPGTRLTVT.

The chain links TRBV7-2 to TRBJ2-7; TRBD2 is a possible D gene (5 bases). Per the germline V gene, CDR1 is SGHTA and CDR2 is FQGNSA. The CDR3 is 15 amino acids. V was shortened by 5 bases and J by 0 bases, with 14 bases between the two germline ends. CDR3 coding DNA: TGTGCCAGCAGCGCTACTAGGGCGAGCTCCTACGAGCAGTACTTC. It is translated as CASSATRASSYEQYF.

The chain uses TRBV19 and TRBJ1-1; 10 bases are a match to TRBD1. V dropped 6 bases and J dropped 4; count of bases not matched to a gene: 5. The CDR3 extends over 14 amino acids. Germline CDR1 is LNHDA and CDR2 is SQIVND (reference sequence). As DNA, the CDR3 is TGTGCCAGTAGCTGGGGACAGGGGCCCACTGAAGCTTTCTTT. Protein sequence: CASSWGQGPTEAFF.

J is TRBJ2-5 and V is TRBV7-6, with a tentative D call TRBD1 (6 bases). CDR1 is SGHVS and CDR2 is FNYEAQ in the germline V gene. The CDR3 contains 13 residues. V was cut by 5 bases and J by 2 bases, with 9 bases left in between. The CDR3 is CASSRTDQETQYF. The CDR3 DNA reads TGTGCCAGCAGCAGGACAGATCAAGAGACCCAGTACTTC. The whole variable domain, filled in from reference TRBV7-6 and TRBJ2-5, reads GAGVSQSPRYKVTKRGQDVALRCDPISGHVSLYWYRQALGQGPEFLTYFNYEAQQDKSGLPNDRFSAERPEGSISTLTIQRTEQRDSAMYRCASSRTDQETQYFGPGTRLLVL.

Only a few counts were recorded for this clone. This chain links TRBV15 with TRBJ2-5; TRBD2 is a possible D gene (6 bases). The germline gives CDR1 LNHNV, CDR2 YYDKDF (reference sequence). The CDR3 runs 14 residues. V gave up 2 bases and J gave up 1 base, with 8 bases separating them. The CDR3 region has the DNA TGTGCCACCAGCAGAATGCGGGGCCAAGAGACCCAGTACTTC. It is translated as CATSRMRGQETQYF.

A single count supports this clone. The chain recombines TRBV9 with TRBJ2-7, with 9 bases lining up with TRBD2. The CDR3 runs 14 residues. The germline V gene encodes CDR1 SGDLS and CDR2 YYNGEE. The ends lost 1 base at V and 1 base at J; junction bases unmatched: 0. CDR3 loop: CASSVLAGSYEQYF. The CDR3 nucleotides read TGTGCCAGCAGCGTACTAGCGGGGTCCTACGAGCAGTACTTC.

About this clone: The sample contains more than one DNA sequence encoding this CDR3. This chain joins TRBV7-8 and TRBJ1-2; 7 bases agree with TRBD1. Trimming at V came to 4 bases and at J to 3 bases, leaving 8 bases not matched to a gene. The germline V gene has CDR1 SGHVS and CDR2 FQNEAQ. The CDR3 is made up of 15 amino acids. CDR3 nucleotide sequence: TGTGCCAGCAGCTACCGGGACAGAGGAGACTATGGCTACACCTTC. Amino acids: CASSYRDRGDYGYTF.

This chain joins TRBV25-1 and TRBJ1-1; perhaps TRBD1 as D (5 bases). Looked up from germline, CDR1 is MGHDK and CDR2 is SYGVNS. Trimming took 6 bases from V and 1 from J, leaving 12 bases between them. This CDR3 region has 14 residues. The CDR3 DNA sequence: TGTGCCAGCAGCTACTGGGGGGGGAACACTGAAGCTTTCTTT. Its translation: CASSYWGGNTEAFF.

This rearrangement joins TRBV28 to TRBJ2-2; 9 bases fit TRBD1. The CDR3 covers 18 residues. V shed 6 bases, J shed 4 bases, and the junction held 15 bases outside the gene matches. Looked up from germline, CDR1 is MDHEN and CDR2 is SYDVKM. CDR3 in DNA: TGTGCCAGCAGAACCTACCACCGGGACAGGGCGGGCACCGGGGAGCTGTTTTTT. It translates to CASRTYHRDRAGTGELFF.

This chain uses TRBV5-1 with TRBJ2-1; 9 bases align to TRBD2. Losses at the gene ends were 1 base for V and 7 bases for J; bases not matched to a gene: 6. From germline, CDR1 is SGHRS and CDR2 YFSETQ. The CDR3 contains 15 residues. The CDR3: CASSLTREGSNEQFF. The CDR3 bases are TGCGCCAGCAGCTTGACGCGGGAGGGGTCGAATGAGCAGTTCTTC.

The chain couples TRBV6-1 to TRBJ2-7; TRBD1 aligns across 10 bases. This CDR3 comprises 14 residues. Per the germline V gene, CDR1 is MNHNS and CDR2 is SASEGT. V gave up 6 bases and J gave up 2 bases; unmatched junction bases: 4. CDR3 protein: CASRGTGVAYEQYF. DNA of the CDR3: TGTGCCAGCAGGGGGACAGGGGTAGCCTACGAGCAGTACTTC.

This clone turned up a few times. V and J are TRBV9 and TRBJ2-7; 7 nucleotides match TRBD2. V trimming: 2 bases; J trimming: 5 bases; junction bases outside the gene matches: 4. The CDR3 has 13 amino acids. Germline V gives CDR1 SGDLS, CDR2 YYNGEE. CDR3 sequence: CASSVQREHEQYF. The CDR3 region has the DNA TGTGCCAGCAGCGTCCAGCGGGAACACGAGCAGTACTTC.

A single count supports this clone. The J gene is TRBJ2-2, the V gene TRBV6-1; D remains unclear. The V and J ends lost 5 bases and 7 bases respectively, with 5 bases between them. The CDR3 runs to 11 residues. Looked up from germline, CDR1 is MNHNS and CDR2 is SASEGT. The CDR3 sequence is CASSYIGELFF. In nucleotides, the CDR3 is TGTGCCAGCAGTTACATCGGGGAGCTGTTTTTT.

This clone was counted between two and nine times. The V call is TRBV30, the J call TRBJ2-5; D remains ambiguous. This CDR3 has 12 amino acids. CDR1 and CDR2 from the germline V gene are GTSNPN and SVGIG (reference sequence). V lost 0 bases and J 4 bases, leaving 6 bases between the germline ends. In DNA, the CDR3 is TGTGCCTGGAGTGTACTCGCAGAGACCCAGTACTTC. Translating gives CAWSVLAETQYF.

The DNA for the CDR3 is TGTGCCAGCAGCTCTCTAGGACTAGCGGGTTCCTGGCAGTACTTC. It encodes CASSSLGLAGSWQYF. The rearrangement uses TRBV7-2 and TRBJ2-7; 11 nucleotides align to TRBD2. The V segment lost 4 bases and the J segment 9 bases; nucleotides outside the gene matches: 11. Germline CDR1 SGHTA, CDR2 FQGNSA. The CDR3 is 15 residues long.

V is TRBV7-9 and J is TRBJ1-2; D is unclear. Germline CDR1 and CDR2: SEHNR and FQNEAQ (reference sequence). The ends were cut back, 5 bases at V and 2 bases at J, with 9 bases in the middle. The CDR3 contains 13 residues. CDR3: CASSAGGNYGYTF. For the CDR3, the DNA is TGTGCCAGCAGCGCGGGCGGGAACTATGGCTACACCTTC.

The chain joins TRBV2 to TRBJ1-1; D gene unclear. The CDR3 contains 13 residues. V lost 8 bases, J lost 4 bases, and 14 bases lay in between. Germline loops: CDR1 SNHLY, CDR2 FYNNEI. The CDR3 coding sequence is TGTGCCAGCCGTAGAGGGTTGGGCACTGAAGCTTTCTTT. This translates into CASRRGLGTEAFF.

This chain links TRBV9 with TRBJ2-2; D not resolved. V was shortened by 2 bases and J by 4 bases, with 6 bases between the two germline ends. Germline lookup yields CDR1 SGDLS and CDR2 YYNGEE. This CDR3 is 13 amino acids long. The DNA for the CDR3 is TGTGCCAGCAGCGTTAGAGTCACCGGGGAGCTGTTTTTT. Translated: CASSVRVTGELFF.

The chain uses TRBV13 and TRBJ2-6; possibly TRBD1 for D (6 bases). The CDR3 contains 17 residues. Trimming took 2 bases from V and 1 from J, leaving 12 bases between them. Looked up from germline, CDR1 is PRHDT and CDR2 is FYEKMQ (reference sequence). The CDR3 sequence: CASSLPRDKSGANVLTF. The CDR3, as DNA: TGTGCCAGCAGCTTACCTAGGGACAAATCTGGGGCCAACGTCCTGACTTTC.

This clone was observed a few times. The J gene is TRBJ2-1, the V gene TRBV5-4; TRBD2 aligns across 9 bases. The CDR3 extends over 15 amino acids. Germline V gene data show CDR1 as SGHNT and CDR2 as YYREEE (reference sequence). Losses at the gene ends were 4 bases for V and 6 bases for J; bases not matched to a gene: 8. The CDR3 nucleotides read TGTGCCAGCAGCGCCCCCTTTAGCGGGAGCAATGAGCAGTTCTTC. This translates into CASSAPFSGSNEQFF.